The 22 T cell receptor beta chains below all came from one sample that was sequenced in a study of T cell responses to AZD1222 COVID-19 vaccine. The protocol was immunoSEQ multiplex PCR, while the TCRdb copy is restricted to in-frame clones and leaves out a portion. The table shows more than 95,000 clones, with roughly 89% occurring only once. The source was peripheral blood, collected on day 0 of MenACWY control vaccination. All receptors derive from an adult in good health.

This clone occurred once. The chain couples TRBV6-5 to TRBJ2-1, with 11 bases that match TRBD2. The CDR3 has 15 residues. Germline loops: CDR1 MNHEY, CDR2 SVGAGI. The junction had 10 bases not matched to a gene; V was cut back by 6 bases and J by 9 bases. The CDR3 reads CASRGGLAGGGEQFF. The CDR3 nucleotides are TGTGCCAGCAGGGGGGGGCTAGCGGGAGGAGGTGAGCAGTTCTTC.

The chain uses TRBV7-9 and TRBJ1-1; unclear D gene. This CDR3 comprises 14 residues. Between the trimmed V and J ends, which lost 2 bases and 2 bases, there was a span of 9 bases. The germline gives CDR1 SEHNR, CDR2 FQNEAQ (reference sequence). CDR3 coding DNA: TGTGCCAGCAGCTTATTACCGGATAACACTGAAGCTTTCTTT. This codes for CASSLLPDNTEAFF. Drawing the rest from reference TRBV7-9 and TRBJ1-1, the complete variable domain is DTGVSQNPRHKITKRGQNVTFRCDPISEHNRLYWYRQTLGQGPEFLTYFQNEAQLEKSRLLSDRFSAERPKGSFSTLEIQRTEQGDSAMYLCASSLLPDNTEAFFGQGTRLTVV.

This chain connects TRBV7-6 to TRBJ2-7; tentatively, D is TRBD1 or TRBD2 (5 bases each). The V gene lost 4 bases and the J gene lost 7 bases, with 23 bases spanning the gap. This CDR3 is built from 16 residues. Germline V gene sequence: CDR1 SGHVS, CDR2 FNYEAQ. The DNA for the CDR3 is TGTGCCAGCAGCTACAACGCCCGATCAGGTGGGGGAGAGCAGTACTTC. Its protein is CASSYNARSGGGEQYF.

The gene calls are TRBV27 and TRBJ2-1; D remains ambiguous. Germline-derived CDR1 and CDR2 are MNHEY and SMNVEV (reference sequence). V was trimmed by 5 bases and J by 8 bases, leaving 7 bases between them. This CDR3 comprises 11 residues. The DNA for the CDR3 is TGTGCCAGCAGTAACACCGATGAGCAGTTCTTC. Protein product: CASSNTDEQFF.

This clone occurred once. The rearrangement links TRBV18 to TRBJ2-1; TRBD2 aligns across 9 bases. J gave up 8 bases and V 3 bases, and 11 bases lay outside the gene matches. Looked up from germline, CDR1 is KGHSH and CDR2 is LQKENI. This CDR3 has 16 residues. CDR3 in DNA: TGTGCCAGCTCACCCCAGGGACTAGCTGCGGGGTATGAGCAGTTCTTC. It is translated as CASSPQGLAAGYEQFF.

The J gene is TRBJ2-1, the V gene TRBV5-6, with TRBD2 identical over 8 bases. The V gene end was trimmed by 2 bases and the J gene end by 0 bases; junction bases not matched to a gene: 1. The CDR3 is 15 amino acids. From germline, CDR1 is SGHDT and CDR2 YYEEEE. CDR3 in DNA: TGTGCCAGCAGCTTAAGCGGGGGCTCCTACAATGAGCAGTTCTTC. It translates to CASSLSGGSYNEQFF.

This rearrangement joins TRBV6-5 to TRBJ1-2, with unresolved D. Trimming took off 9 bases at V and 2 bases at J, with 13 bases between the two ends. This CDR3 spans 13 amino acids. Per germline, CDR1 MNHEY and CDR2 SVGAGI. CDR3 sequence reads: CASSVGTNYGYTF. CDR3 nucleotides: TGTGCCAGTAGCGTGGGCACGAACTATGGCTACACCTTC.

J is TRBJ2-1 and V is TRBV6-4, with D unclear. The CDR3 has 11 residues. Germline assignment: CDR1 MRHNA and CDR2 SNTAGT. V was clipped by 2 bases and J by 12 bases, with 8 bases between them. The CDR3 bases are TGTGCCAGCAGTGACCTAGGACGGCAGTTCTTC. Residues: CASSDLGRQFF.

There are a few counts of this clone. The chain combines TRBV28 with TRBJ1-3; D perhaps matches TRBD1 (5 bases). Trimming removed 5 bases at V and 0 bases at J, with 11 bases between. CDR1 and CDR2 (germline): MDHEN, SYDVKM. The CDR3 is 15 amino acids. CDR3 in DNA: TGTGCCAGCAGTCTTAGACAGACCTCTGGAAACACCATATATTTT. This encodes CASSLRQTSGNTIYF. Combining the CDR3 with reference TRBV28 and TRBJ1-3 gives the whole variable domain DVKVTQSSRYLVKRTGEKVFLECVQDMDHENMFWYRQDPGLGLRLIYFSYDVKMKEKGDIPEGYSVSREKKERFSLILESASTNQTSMYLCASSLRQTSGNTIYFGEGSWLTVV.

The J gene is TRBJ2-3, the V gene TRBV20-1, with D possibly TRBD2 on 5 matching bases. Trimming left V 8 bases short and J 5 bases short, with 11 bases between. The CDR3 runs to 11 residues. In germline, CDR1 is DFQATT, CDR2 SNEGSKA (reference sequence). In DNA, the CDR3 is TGCAGTCTAGGGAGTCAAGATACGCAGTATTTT. Protein sequence: CSLGSQDTQYF.

The rearrangement joins TRBV11-2 to TRBJ2-7, with D possibly TRBD2 on 5 matching bases. Per germline, CDR1 SGHAT and CDR2 FQNNGV. The CDR3 has 14 residues. V was pared by 5 bases and J by 0 bases, with 11 bases between. The CDR3 sequence: CASSLSDSSYEQYF. CDR3 nucleotides: TGTGCCAGCAGCCTTAGCGATAGCTCCTACGAGCAGTACTTC.

The rearrangement links TRBV24-1 to TRBJ1-2; 9 bases are a match to TRBD1. CDR1 and CDR2 from the germline V gene are KGHDR and SFDVKD. The CDR3 has 15 amino acids. V was pared by 3 bases and J by 8 bases, with 9 bases of the junction left unmatched. CDR3 region: CATSDAGTGIVGYTF. CDR3 sequence (DNA): TGTGCCACCAGTGATGCCGGGACAGGGATTGTCGGCTACACCTTC.

The chain recombines TRBV12-3 or TRBV12-4 with TRBJ1-2, with D perhaps TRBD1 (6 bases). The ends were cut back, 7 bases at V and 7 bases at J, with 16 bases in the middle. CDR3 length: 13 residues. The CDR3 spells CASTNPGGLGYTF. The CDR3 DNA reads as TGTGCCAGCACCAACCCTGGGGGGCTTGGCTACACCTTC.

The CDR3 is CASSLTPELNTEAFF. The CDR3 region has the DNA TGCGCCAGCAGCTTGACGCCCGAGTTGAACACTGAAGCTTTCTTT. J is TRBJ1-1 and V is TRBV5-1; D unresolved. Germline values: CDR1 SGHRS, CDR2 YFSETQ. The V and J ends lost 1 base and 0 bases respectively, with 10 bases between them. The CDR3 length is 15 residues.

This chain links TRBV10-3 with TRBJ2-1; 9 bases align to TRBD2. Germline CDR1 and CDR2: ENHRY and SYGVKD. This CDR3 has 16 amino acids. J lost 12 bases, V lost 0 bases, and 12 bases had no gene match. The CDR3 spells CAISESPSGTLEGQFF. CDR3 coding DNA: TGTGCCATCAGTGAGTCGCCTAGCGGGACTCTGGAGGGGCAGTTCTTC.

The J gene is TRBJ1-1, the V gene TRBV30; a weak D match, TRBD1 (6 bases). The V end was cut by 4 bases, the J end by 5 bases, with 17 bases between. CDR1 is GTSNPN and CDR2 is SVGIG in the germline V gene (reference sequence). This CDR3 has 14 amino acids. The CDR3, as DNA: TGTGCCTGGACGGACAGTTCAAGGTCGACTGAAGCTTTCTTT. This encodes CAWTDSSRSTEAFF.

The chain is built from TRBV29-1 and TRBJ1-2; D is unclear. This CDR3 has 15 amino acids. V dropped 0 bases and J dropped 8 bases, with 19 bases sitting between them. Per the germline V gene, CDR1 is SQVTM and CDR2 is ANQGSEA. Here the CDR3 DNA reads TGCAGCGTTGAAGACCCCGGCCAGTATCTAGGCGGCTACACCTTC. Translation: CSVEDPGQYLGGYTF. Full variable domain (missing parts from reference TRBV29-1 and TRBJ1-2): SAVISQKPSRDICQRGTSLTIQCQVDSQVTMMFWYRQQPGQSLTLIATANQGSEATYESGFVIDKFPISRPNLTFSTLTVSNMSPEDSSIYLCSVEDPGQYLGGYTFGSGTRLTVV.

Only one count was recorded for this clone. The rearrangement joins TRBV6-5 to TRBJ1-3, with D uncertain. The V gene's germline CDR1 is MNHEY and CDR2 SVGAGI. Between the trimmed V and J ends, which lost 0 bases and 1 base, there was a span of 7 bases. This CDR3 comprises 15 residues. The CDR3 DNA follows: TGTGCCAGCAGTTACTCGCTACAGTCTGGAAACACCATATATTTT. Translated, it gives CASSYSLQSGNTIYF.

The CDR3 sequence is CASSQAPGETQYF. The CDR3 bases are TGTGCCAGCAGCCAGGCCCCGGGAGAGACCCAGTACTTC. The chain joins TRBV3-1 (or the pseudogene TRBV3-2) to TRBJ2-5; D unclear. Germline assignment: CDR1 LGHDT and CDR2 YNNKEL (reference sequence). V dropped 3 bases and J dropped 4 bases, with 9 bases sitting between them. The CDR3 length is 13 residues.

This clone was counted a single time. The chain combines TRBV2 with TRBJ2-7, with 8 nucleotides matching TRBD2. The junction had 8 bases not matched to a gene; V was cut back by 4 bases and J by 0 bases. The CDR3 runs to 16 residues. Germline-derived CDR1 and CDR2 are SNHLY and FYNNEI. The CDR3 DNA is TGTGCCAGCAGTGGGACTAGCCACTTCCCCTCCTACGAGCAGTACTTC. Its protein product is CASSGTSHFPSYEQYF. The full variable domain, with the rest looked up from reference TRBV2 and TRBJ2-7, is EPEVTQTPSHQVTQMGQEVILRCVPISNHLYFYWYRQILGQKVEFLVSFYNNEISEKSEIFDDQFSVERPDGSNFTLKIRSTKLEDSAMYFCASSGTSHFPSYEQYFGPGTRLTVT.

The V call is TRBV6-1, the J call TRBJ1-2; tentative D call: TRBD1 (5 bases). Germline-derived CDR1 and CDR2 are MNHNS and SASEGT. V shed 1 base and J shed 7 bases, with 13 bases lying between them. The CDR3 has 14 residues. The CDR3 DNA sequence: TGTGCCAGCAGTGAAGTTCCACAGGATAGTGGCTACACCTTC. Protein: CASSEVPQDSGYTF.

The chain uses TRBV5-1 and TRBJ2-1, with 7 positions matching TRBD2. The V segment lost 4 bases and the J segment 0 bases; nucleotides outside the gene matches: 4. This CDR3 region has 15 residues. Germline CDR1 and CDR2: SGHRS and YFSETQ. CDR3 region: CASSSGGSSYNEQFF. The CDR3 region has the DNA TGCGCCAGCAGCAGCGGCGGGAGCTCCTACAATGAGCAGTTCTTC.